The T cell receptor beta chain under discussion was sequenced for a study of shared clonotypes between healthy human individuals. V gave up 1 base and J gave up 6 bases, with 15 bases separating them. The CDR3 consists of 16 residues. Germline values: CDR1 SGHTA, CDR2 FQGTGA. Every donor was a Caucasian adult from Nashville, Tennessee. Evenly divided among several immunoSEQ plates was the genomic DNA of each subset. The authors loaded 150 to 250 ng DNA, around 30,000 T cell genomes, into sorted-subset replicate PCRs. Profiling relied on immunoSEQ multiplex PCR, and the TCRdb table lists in-frame clones only, not all of them. The data hold a few million clones, with around 92% observed a single time.

The receptor comes from a man between 18 and 29 years old in good health. Some clones in this sample may be carry-over from other donors' samples. The sequenced material came from naive CD4+ T cells from PBMCs. This sample's subset: CD45RA+ positively selected. The V call is TRBV7-3, the J call TRBJ2-2; D is perhaps TRBD1 (6 bases). CDR3 sequence (DNA): TGTGCCAGCAGCTTAATGGGAGTACAGGGTCCCGGGGAGCTGTTTTTT. This sequence encodes CASSLMGVQGPGELFF.